Detailed here is one T cell receptor beta chain. Its specific antigen is unknown. Base qualities are not at hand, and no much larger clone is one base apart. TCRbeta CDR3 regions were amplified from genomic DNA by means of the immunoSEQ Assay, a bias-controlled multiplex PCR. In the source study's methods: The number of nucleated cells in each sample was estimated from the amplification of reference gene primers within the assay. To quantify the absolute abundance of each unique TCRbeta CDR3 rearrangement, sequence reads were collapsed and filtered. For each sample, productive Simpson clonality was calculated as the square root of Simpson's diversity index over productive rearrangements. TCRdb provides this immuneACCESS table in a form limited to in-frame rearrangements. Some clones are lacking; in checked studies, under half of them reflect an unresolved V gene, and why the rest are absent is not known. D and trimming come from the DNA, and the V and J calls and clone size come from that table. Within this sample are 300,000 to 400,000 clones, with under 95% of them counted one time only. About 3.5% of the sample is in the top ten clones.

Another Seattle source contributed samples from volunteer blood donors who had recovered from COVID-19. Collaborating institutions collected whole blood in K2EDTA tubes following their own protocols. Collaborator samples were shipped for TCRbeta analysis as frozen whole blood, isolated PBMCs, or DNA extracted from either sample type. The data derive from a study of blood T cell repertoires in COVID-19 (dated by TCRdb to about 2020). Study-level background: Samples covering the acute and convalescent phases of COVID-19 were provided by collaborators in the United States, Italy and Spain. The sample metadata nearly always contained a de-identified subject ID, COVID-19 status, age in years and sex. Where available, HLA class I and class II types were obtained from metadata supplied by the sample provider rather than from assay-based typing. The repertoires were released in a freely available public database meant as a resource for research on the immune response to SARS-CoV-2. The material from the prospective study consisted of cDNA or gDNA derived from T cells, B-cell-depleted T cells, or PBMCs. Deeply sampled blood TCRbeta repertoires from subjects exposed to, actively infected with, or recovered from COVID-19 were included in the dataset. Samples came from the ongoing ImmuneRACE study (first 160 participants) plus 1,254 subjects from 6 global collaborators. Study-wide conclusions, independent of this receptor: How much clinical and demographic metadata was included differed by source and by participant, and the metadata was provided uncurated.

V is clipped by 7 bases and J by 7 bases, and the sequence between their germline boundaries is 22 bases long. Reading the germline V gene (reference sequence) gives CDR1 GTSNPN and CDR2 SVGIG. The CDR3 covers 15 residues, taking in both the cysteine and the phenylalanine. Only the CDR3 DNA is retained, 45 bases long and in frame from the first base. The material sequenced was peripheral blood. This receptor chain uses TRBV30 and TRBJ2-2, with a weak D call of TRBD2 (5 bases match). This TCR derives from a woman under 30 who had recovered from COVID-19. CDR3 reads: CALRRHRIGGGELFF. The DNA is as follows: TGTGCCTTAAGAAGGCACCGGATTGGAGGCGGGGAGCTGTTTTTT.